This T cell receptor (beta chain) was sequenced for a study of Graves' ophthalmopathy and Graves' hyperthyroidism. Between the trimmed V and J ends, which lost 3 bases and 1 base, there was a span of 16 bases. Germline assignment: CDR1 MNHEY and CDR2 SMNVEV (reference sequence). The CDR3 is 17 residues long. Ten or more counts support this clonotype. Scientists amplified the TCR beta CDR3 regions from RNA transcripts. HTBI primers served in a first-round RT-PCR, which a second-round multiplex PCR followed. TCRdb re-called the multiplex PCR reads with MiXCR, one entry per CDR3 protein. This table has some 200,000 distinct CDR3 sequences, approximately 29% appearing once.

The sample consisted of peripheral blood. The gene calls are TRBV27 and TRBJ1-5; D is perhaps TRBD1 (6 bases). The origin of this receptor is a man over 45 with Graves' ophthalmopathy. CDR3 region: CASSLRASGVSNQPQHF. CDR3 sequence (DNA): TGTGCCAGCAGTTTGAGGGCGTCAGGGGTGAGCAATCAGCCCCAGCATTTT.